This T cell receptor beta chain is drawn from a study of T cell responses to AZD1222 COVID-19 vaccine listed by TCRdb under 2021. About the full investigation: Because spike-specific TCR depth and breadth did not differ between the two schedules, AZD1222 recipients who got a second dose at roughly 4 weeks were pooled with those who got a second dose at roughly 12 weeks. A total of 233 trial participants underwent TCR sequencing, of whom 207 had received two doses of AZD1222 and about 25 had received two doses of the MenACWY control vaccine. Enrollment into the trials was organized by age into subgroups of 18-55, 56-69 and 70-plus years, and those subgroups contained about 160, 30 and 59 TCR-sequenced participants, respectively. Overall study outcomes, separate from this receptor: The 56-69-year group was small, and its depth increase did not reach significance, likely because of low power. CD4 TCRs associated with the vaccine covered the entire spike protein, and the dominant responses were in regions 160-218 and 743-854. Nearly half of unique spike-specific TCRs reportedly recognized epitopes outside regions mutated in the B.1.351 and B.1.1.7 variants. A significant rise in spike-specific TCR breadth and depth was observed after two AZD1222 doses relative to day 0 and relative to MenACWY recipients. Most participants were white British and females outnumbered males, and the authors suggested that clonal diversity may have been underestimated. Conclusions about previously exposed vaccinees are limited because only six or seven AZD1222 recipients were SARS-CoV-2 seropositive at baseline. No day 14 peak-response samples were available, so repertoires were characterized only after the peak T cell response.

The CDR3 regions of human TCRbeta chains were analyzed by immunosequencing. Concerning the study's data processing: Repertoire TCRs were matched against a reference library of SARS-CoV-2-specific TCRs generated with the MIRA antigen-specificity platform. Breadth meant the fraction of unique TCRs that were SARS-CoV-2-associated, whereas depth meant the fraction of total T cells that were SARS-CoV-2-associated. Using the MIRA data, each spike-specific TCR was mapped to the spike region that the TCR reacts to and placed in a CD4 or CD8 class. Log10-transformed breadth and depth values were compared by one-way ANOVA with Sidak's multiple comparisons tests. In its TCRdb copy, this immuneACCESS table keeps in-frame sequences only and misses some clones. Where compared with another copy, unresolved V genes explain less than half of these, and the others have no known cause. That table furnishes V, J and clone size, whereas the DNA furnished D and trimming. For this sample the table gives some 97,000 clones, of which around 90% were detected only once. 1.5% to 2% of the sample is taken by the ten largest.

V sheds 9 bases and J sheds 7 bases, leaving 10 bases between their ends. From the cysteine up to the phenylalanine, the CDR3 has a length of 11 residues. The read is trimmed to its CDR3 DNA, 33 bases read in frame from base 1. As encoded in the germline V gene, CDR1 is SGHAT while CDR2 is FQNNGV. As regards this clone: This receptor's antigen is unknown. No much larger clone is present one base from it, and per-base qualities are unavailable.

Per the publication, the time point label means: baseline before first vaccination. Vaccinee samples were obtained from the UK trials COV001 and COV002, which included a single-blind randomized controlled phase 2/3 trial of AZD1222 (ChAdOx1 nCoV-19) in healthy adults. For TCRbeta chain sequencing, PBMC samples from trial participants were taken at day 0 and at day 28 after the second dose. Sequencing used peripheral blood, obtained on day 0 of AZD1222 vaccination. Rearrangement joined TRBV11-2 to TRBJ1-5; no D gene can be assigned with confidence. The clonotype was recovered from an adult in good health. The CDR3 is CARVREQPQHF. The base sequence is TGTGCCAGGGTCCGGGAACAGCCCCAGCATTTT. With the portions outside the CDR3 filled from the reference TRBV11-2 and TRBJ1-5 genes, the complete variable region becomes EAGVAQSPRYKIIEKRQSVAFWCNPISGHATLYWYQQILGQGPKLLIQFQNNGVVDDSQLPKDRFSAERLKGVDSTLKIQPAKLEDSAVYLCARVREQPQHFGDGTRLSIL.